This TCR beta chain was profiled in a study of T-cell reconstitution after alpha-beta-depleted transplantation in children. Study-wide points: Surviving recipient T cells and thymic progenitors produced the high day-60 TCRbeta diversity seen in some patients. By one year post-transplant, T-cell counts and diversity largely arose from T cells that were newly produced. Several hundred expanded graft clones reportedly supplied alpha-beta T cells about two months after transplant.

Remarks on this clonotype: Its antigen remains unidentified.

A TCRbeta library incorporating unique molecular identifiers was prepared. One entry per CDR3 protein, called by TCRdb with MiXCR from the PCR reads. The sample lists 450,000 to 550,000 distinct CDR3 sequences; 11% were seen once. The sequencing here drew on PBMCs, mostly from graft donor cells, taken 180 days after TCRalphabeta/CD19-depleted stem cell transplant. The origin of this receptor is a female patient aged 2-10 years who had a stem cell transplant for aplastic anemia, so the T cells may come from the graft donor.

CDR3 coding DNA: TGTGCCAGCAGCTTAGTTGCGGGAGGGTCAGATACGCAGTATTTT. Amino acids: CASSLVAGGSDTQYF. The V gene is TRBV7-2, the J gene TRBJ2-3; 9 positions agree with TRBD2. The V gene end was trimmed by 1 base and the J gene end by 4 bases; junction bases not matched to a gene: 3. The CDR3 is made up of 15 amino acids. Germline V gives CDR1 SGHTA, CDR2 FQGNSA. Variable domain in full (rest from reference TRBV7-2 and TRBJ2-3): GAGVSQSPSNKVTEKGKDVELRCDPISGHTALYWYRQSLGQGLEFLIYFQGNSAPDKSGLPSDRFSAERTGGSVSTLTIQRTQQEDSAVYLCASSLVAGGSDTQYFGPGTRLTVL.